This T cell receptor beta chain was captured by sequencing in a study of read filtering for tumor transcriptome and immune sequencing. For the study at large: Revised staging placed eight or nine patients in R-ISS I, some 17 in II, 7 in III.

The sample holds many counts of this clonotype. Germline V CDR1 and CDR2: SEHNR, FQNEAQ (reference sequence). The CDR3 covers 18 residues. Trimming at V came to 0 bases and at J to 7 bases, leaving 13 bases not matched to a gene. This library used approximately 0.4 ug RNA and molecular barcoded adaptors spanning alpha/delta and beta/gamma chains. Via MiXCR, TCRdb re-called the reads, giving one row per CDR3 protein. The sample yields 35,000 to 40,000 distinct CDR3 sequences, roughly an eighth seen once. Every patient had bone marrow sampled while the disease was active. The sequenced sample was a population of CD138-negative cells sorted from bone marrow. This TCR derives from a donor at least 40 years old with multiple myeloma. The rearrangement uses TRBV7-9 and TRBJ1-3; 9 nucleotides agree with TRBD1. The CDR3 sequence: CASSLARQGVKAGNTIYF. Written as DNA, the CDR3 is TGTGCCAGCAGCTTAGCTCGACAGGGGGTCAAGGCCGGTAACACCATATATTTT.